A single sample is the source of the 30 T cell receptor beta chains below, sequenced in a study of cytomegalovirus exposure and HLA in healthy donors. The PCR was carried out with 60 Vbeta primers and 13 Jbeta primers. The protocol was immunoSEQ multiplex PCR, while the TCRdb copy is restricted to in-frame clones and leaves out a portion. The table shows about 190,000 clones, with roughly 80% occurring only once. What was sequenced was PBMCs. The origin of the receptors is a woman aged 18-29 years in good health and CMV-seronegative.

The CDR3 sequence is CASSLLKTGGYGYTF. In nucleotides, the CDR3 is TGTGCCAGCAGTTTATTGAAGACAGGGGGCTATGGCTACACCTTC. The rearrangement links TRBV27 to TRBJ1-2, with 9 bases aligning to TRBD1. V was pared by 1 base and J by 4 bases, with 4 bases of the junction left unmatched. This CDR3 is built from 15 residues. Germline V gene lookup returns CDR1 MNHEY and CDR2 SMNVEV (reference sequence).

V usage is TRBV19 and J usage is TRBJ1-1; D might be TRBD1 (6 bases). CDR1 and CDR2 from the germline V gene are LNHDA and SQIVND (reference sequence). The CDR3 sequence is 13 residues long. Trimming took off 8 bases at V and 0 bases at J, with 10 bases between the two ends. The CDR3 DNA follows: TGTGCCAGTTCCAGGGGATTGAACACTGAAGCTTTCTTT. It yields the protein CASSRGLNTEAFF.

The V and J genes are TRBV28 and TRBJ2-2, with TRBD2 matching 7 bases. CDR1 and CDR2 (germline): MDHEN, SYDVKM. V lost 3 bases, J lost 0 bases, and 7 bases stayed unmatched. This CDR3 comprises 17 residues. The CDR3 loop reads CASSFYGGGTNTGELFF. CDR3 bases: TGTGCCAGCAGTTTTTACGGGGGAGGGACGAACACCGGGGAGCTGTTTTTT.

The chain joins TRBV30 to TRBJ2-5; 7 bases agree with TRBD2. The CDR3 covers 14 residues. Germline-derived CDR1 and CDR2 are GTSNPN and SVGIG (reference sequence). V dropped 4 bases and J dropped 5; count of bases not matched to a gene: 10. The CDR3 sequence is CAWTSWGGEETQYF. The CDR3 DNA follows: TGTGCCTGGACAAGTTGGGGAGGGGAGGAGACCCAGTACTTC.

This sequence joins TRBV9 and TRBJ2-1; 10 positions match TRBD2. V was clipped by 5 bases and J by 7 bases; unmatched bases: 9. CDR1 is SGDLS, CDR2 YYNGEE, per germline. This CDR3 has 15 amino acids. The CDR3 sequence is CASSAGLAMWNEQFF. As DNA, the CDR3 is TGTGCCAGCAGTGCGGGACTAGCGATGTGGAATGAGCAGTTCTTC.

J is TRBJ2-3 and V is TRBV7-9; 9 bases are shared with TRBD1. The CDR3 consists of 15 residues. V lost 8 bases and J lost 2; bases outside the gene matches: 8. Looked up from germline, CDR1 is SEHNR and CDR2 is FQNEAQ (reference sequence). CDR3 nucleotide sequence: TGTGCCAGCGACACGGACAGGGGCCTCACAGATACGCAGTATTTT. This encodes CASDTDRGLTDTQYF.

The rearrangement links TRBV11-3 to TRBJ2-7; tentatively, D is TRBD1 (6 bases). V was trimmed by 6 bases and J by 5 bases, leaving 14 bases between them. Germline V gene lookup returns CDR1 SGHNT and CDR2 YENEEA. The CDR3 loop spans 13 amino acids. CDR3 sequence (DNA): TGTGCCAGCAGTCAGCAGGGGAGACACGAGCAGTACGTC. It encodes CASSQQGRHEQYV.

The chain joins TRBV6-5 to TRBJ1-1; D remains ambiguous. Germline lookup yields CDR1 MNHEY and CDR2 SVGAGI. V lost 2 bases and J lost 10, with 5 bases in between. This CDR3 is 10 amino acids long. This CDR3 reads CASSYPLAFF. CDR3 sequence (DNA): TGTGCCAGCAGTTACCCCTTAGCTTTCTTT.

The rearrangement joins TRBV11-2 to TRBJ2-3; TRBD1 matches 8 bases. The germline gives CDR1 SGHAT, CDR2 FQNNGV. The CDR3 is made up of 15 amino acids. The J segment lost 3 bases and the V segment lost 2 bases, leaving 4 bases of the junction unmatched. CDR3 amino acids: CASSLQGAQTDTQYF. CDR3 nucleotide sequence: TGTGCCAGCAGCTTACAGGGGGCGCAGACAGATACGCAGTATTTT.

The table lists this clone with a few counts. The V gene is TRBV6-1, the J gene TRBJ2-3; 11 positions agree with TRBD2. Looked up from germline, CDR1 is MNHNS and CDR2 is SASEGT. After removal of 8 bases from V and 6 bases from J, the junction contained 4 bases not matched to a gene. This CDR3 is 13 amino acids long. Here the CDR3 reads CASRLAGTDTQYF. The CDR3, as DNA: TGTGCCAGCCGACTAGCGGGAACGGATACGCAGTATTTT.

This clone appeared a few times. The chain combines TRBV4-1 with TRBJ2-4; possibly TRBD2 for D (5 bases). CDR3 length: 15 amino acids. Germline V gene sequence: CDR1 MGHRA, CDR2 YSYEKL. Trimming removed 0 bases at V and 6 bases at J, with 12 bases between. In DNA, the CDR3 is TGCGCCAGCAGCCAAGATACGGGGTATGGAAACATTCAGTACTTC. It specifies CASSQDTGYGNIQYF.

The chain recombines TRBV4-1 with TRBJ2-7; possible D gene TRBD1, 6 bases. V was pared by 0 bases and J by 0 bases, with 9 bases between. The CDR3 length is 15 residues. The V gene's germline CDR1 is MGHRA and CDR2 YSYEKL. CDR3: CASSQDRQVSYEQYF. The CDR3 DNA reads TGCGCCAGCAGCCAAGATCGACAGGTCTCCTACGAGCAGTACTTC.

The rearrangement uses TRBV11-2 and TRBJ1-2; D gene ambiguous. Trimming stripped 3 bases from V and 4 bases from J, with 15 bases between. CDR3 length equals 15 residues. Germline V gene sequence: CDR1 SGHAT, CDR2 FQNNGV. The CDR3: CASSFGGKYGYGYTF. The DNA for the CDR3 is TGTGCCAGCAGCTTCGGAGGGAAGTACGGCTATGGCTACACCTTC.

The chain couples TRBV19 to TRBJ2-3, with 8 nucleotides matching TRBD1. The CDR3 contains 17 residues. J was trimmed by 6 bases and V by 4 bases; bases with no gene match: 15. Germline assignment: CDR1 LNHDA and CDR2 SQIVND (reference sequence). The CDR3 region has the DNA TGTGCCAGTAGTACCTCCGCAGGACAGGGCGGGTCCGATACGCAGTATTTT. It yields the protein CASSTSAGQGGSDTQYF.

This clone was detected a few times. This chain uses TRBV27 with TRBJ2-2; D uncertain. The CDR3 runs to 14 residues. Germline lookup yields CDR1 MNHEY and CDR2 SMNVEV (reference sequence). V was cut by 2 bases and J by 4 bases, with 8 bases left in between. The CDR3, as DNA: TGTGCCAGCAGTTTAGAGTGGGCCACCGGGGAGCTGTTTTTT. Translating gives CASSLEWATGELFF.

V is TRBV5-1 and J is TRBJ1-1; 8 bases align to TRBD1. CDR3 length: 16 residues. From germline, CDR1 is SGHRS and CDR2 YFSETQ. V lost 4 bases to trimming and J lost 2 bases; unmatched junction nucleotides: 10. CDR3 region: CASSAGQGRFNTEAFF. In DNA, the CDR3 is TGCGCCAGCAGCGCTGGACAGGGACGATTTAACACTGAAGCTTTCTTT.

The chain uses TRBV19 and TRBJ1-1; 12 positions match TRBD1. V lost 3 bases, J lost 1 base, and 6 bases stayed unmatched. Per germline, CDR1 LNHDA and CDR2 SQIVND (reference sequence). This CDR3 contains 17 residues. CDR3 nucleotides: TGTGCCAGTAGTATGGGACAGGGGGCGGTTAAGAACACTGAAGCTTTCTTT. Residues: CASSMGQGAVKNTEAFF.

V usage is TRBV2 and J usage is TRBJ2-7; TRBD2 agrees at 10 bases. This CDR3 contains 15 residues. The ends lost 8 bases at V and 5 bases at J; junction bases unmatched: 12. CDR1 is SNHLY and CDR2 is FYNNEI in the germline V gene. The CDR3 protein is CASAQRLAGDNEQYV. Written as DNA, the CDR3 is TGTGCCAGCGCCCAACGGCTAGCGGGAGATAACGAGCAGTACGTC.

The V call is TRBV28, the J call TRBJ2-1; D is uncertain. Germline V gene sequence: CDR1 MDHEN, CDR2 SYDVKM. Trimming cost V 4 bases and J 12 bases, with 16 bases left between them. This CDR3 has 13 residues. The CDR3 sequence is CASSYPKAPGQFF. The CDR3 nucleotides read TGTGCCAGCAGTTATCCCAAAGCGCCTGGGCAGTTCTTC.

The rearrangement links TRBV6-5 to TRBJ1-1, with 9 bases identical to TRBD1. V was clipped by 6 bases and J by 11 bases; unmatched bases: 7. From germline, CDR1 is MNHEY and CDR2 SVGAGI. The CDR3 contains 12 residues. The CDR3 bases are TGTGCCAGCAGAGGGACAGGGCGAGCGGCTTTCTTT. It yields the protein CASRGTGRAAFF.

A single count supports this clone. The CDR3 DNA is TGCGCCAGCAGCCAGCATCAGGGGGCGGGCGAGCAGTACTTC. This encodes CASSQHQGAGEQYF. This chain connects TRBV4-1 to TRBJ2-7; TRBD1 matches 8 bases. The CDR3 covers 14 residues. J was trimmed by 6 bases and V by 3 bases; bases with no gene match: 7. Per germline, CDR1 MGHRA and CDR2 YSYEKL.

The chain couples TRBV6-1 to TRBJ2-3; 9 nucleotides match TRBD1. The CDR3 consists of 15 residues. Germline V lookup: CDR1 MNHNS, CDR2 SASEGT. Trimming at V came to 4 bases and at J to 6 bases, leaving 8 bases not matched to a gene. CDR3 DNA sequence: TGTGCCAGCAGTGCCTCCGGGACAGGGAGGGATACGCAGTATTTT. Its translation is CASSASGTGRDTQYF.

The CDR3 DNA sequence: TGTGCCAGCAGTTCCTATCCGGGACAGGGTCGCCACGAGCAGTACTTC. This translates into CASSSYPGQGRHEQYF. The V gene is TRBV28, the J gene TRBJ2-7; TRBD1 agrees at 9 bases. Per the germline V gene, CDR1 is MDHEN and CDR2 is SYDVKM. This CDR3 is built from 16 residues. With 4 bases clipped from V and 5 bases from J, the junction kept 12 bases outside the gene matches. Based on the CDR3 plus reference TRBV28 and TRBJ2-7, the full variable domain is DVKVTQSSRYLVKRTGEKVFLECVQDMDHENMFWYRQDPGLGLRLIYFSYDVKMKEKGDIPEGYSVSREKKERFSLILESASTNQTSMYLCASSSYPGQGRHEQYFGPGTRLTVT.

V and J are TRBV28 and TRBJ1-5, with 8 bases matching TRBD1. The CDR3 is 15 residues long. V gave up 5 bases and J gave up 2 bases; unmatched junction bases: 5. Germline V gives CDR1 MDHEN, CDR2 SYDVKM. CDR3 nucleotides: TGTGCCAGCAGTGTTCAGGGGGCGGGCAATCAGCCCCAGCATTTT. Protein sequence: CASSVQGAGNQPQHF.

The rearrangement links TRBV23-1 to TRBJ2-2; TRBD1 aligns across 11 bases. TRBV23-1 is identified as an open reading frame with a role that is uncertain. V gave up 6 bases and J gave up 4 bases; unmatched junction bases: 10. The CDR3 has 17 residues. The CDR3 spells CASRRMGQGVFTGELFF. In nucleotides, the CDR3 is TGCGCCAGCAGGCGGATGGGACAGGGGGTGTTCACCGGGGAGCTGTTTTTT.

The chain combines TRBV4-1 with TRBJ2-5; weak D call: TRBD2 (5 bases). Trimming took 5 bases from V and 5 from J, leaving 24 bases between them. This CDR3 has 17 amino acids. CDR1 is MGHRA, CDR2 YSYEKL, per germline. In DNA, the CDR3 is TGCGCCAGCAGCGTCCAGAGAGGTACTTACGGGATCGAGACCCAGTACTTC. Its translation is CASSVQRGTYGIETQYF.

The gene calls are TRBV23-1 and TRBJ2-1, with D possibly TRBD1 on 6 matching bases. TRBV23-1 is known as an ORF, though its function is uncertain. V shed 0 bases and J shed 3 bases, with 15 bases lying between them. The CDR3 is 17 residues long. In nucleotides, the CDR3 is TGCGCCAGCAGTCAATCTCACCAGGGGATGGGCTACAATGAGCAGTTCTTC. Translating gives CASSQSHQGMGYNEQFF.

The V gene is TRBV7-2, the J gene TRBJ2-6, with 12 bases that match TRBD2. CDR1 is SGHTA and CDR2 is FQGNSA in the germline V gene. J gave up 4 bases and V 6 bases, and 10 bases lay outside the gene matches. This CDR3 contains 18 residues. CDR3 coding DNA: TGTGCCAGCAGTGGGCGACTAGCGGGAGAATCAGGGGCCAACGTCCTGACTTTC. This translates into CASSGRLAGESGANVLTF.

CDR3 loop: CASSYDRGGYEQYV. As DNA, the CDR3 is TGTGCCAGCAGCTATGACAGGGGAGGGTACGAGCAGTACGTC. The genes are TRBV11-2 and TRBJ2-7; possibly TRBD1 for D (8 bases). The CDR3 length is 14 residues. Germline CDR1 and CDR2: SGHAT and FQNNGV. The V gene lost 4 bases and the J gene lost 4 bases, with 14 bases spanning the gap.

This sequence joins TRBV27 and TRBJ2-7, with a tentative D call TRBD2 (6 bases). Trimming left V 6 bases short and J 6 bases short, with 18 bases between. Germline lookup yields CDR1 MNHEY and CDR2 SMNVEV (reference sequence). The CDR3 is 14 residues long. The CDR3 DNA is TGTGCCAGCAGGAGGGACGGGGGTATCGGCGAGCAGTACTTC. Amino acids: CASRRDGGIGEQYF.